The 3 T cell receptor beta chains below come from one sample, sequenced in a study of a mutant IDH1 vaccine in newly diagnosed glioma. Documented time point: baseline, week 1 (first vaccination visit). Treatment denoted: pre-vaccination baseline after standard-of-care therapy. Only in-frame clones appear in the TCRdb table, and some are missing; sequencing was by immunoSEQ multiplex PCR. Among approximately 92,000 clones, roughly 80% were seen once, and the ten largest hold 7.4%. This specimen was PBMCs, taken from a glioma patient treated with radiotherapy, temozolomide or both. Receptors were obtained from a woman between 50 and 59 years old with glioma.

V gene TRBV29-1 combines with J gene TRBJ2-5, with D perhaps assigned TRBD1 or TRBD2 (5 bases each). Germline V gives CDR1 SQVTM, CDR2 ANQGSEA. The ends were cut back, 7 bases at V and 5 bases at J, with 11 bases in the middle. The CDR3 extends over 11 amino acids. CDR3 DNA sequence: TGCAGCGCCAAACGGGGCGAGACCCAGTACTTC. Translation: CSAKRGETQYF.

The chain is built from TRBV4-3 and TRBJ2-5, with 7 bases matching TRBD2. Germline V lookup: CDR1 LGHNA, CDR2 YSLEER. V shed 1 base and J 4 bases; nucleotides not matched to a gene: 3. This CDR3 is 14 amino acids long. The CDR3 spells CASSQAVAGETQYF. CDR3 DNA: TGCGCCAGCAGCCAAGCTGTAGCGGGAGAGACCCAGTACTTC.

The chain recombines TRBV6-1 with TRBJ2-7; TRBD1 might be the D (5 bases). The V gene's germline CDR1 is MNHNS and CDR2 SASEGT. V lost 1 base, J lost 3 bases, and 19 bases lay in between. This CDR3 contains 17 residues. Here the CDR3 DNA reads TGTGCCAGCAGTGAAGATGTAGGGGCCTCCTTCTTCTACGAGCAGTACTTC. It encodes CASSEDVGASFFYEQYF.